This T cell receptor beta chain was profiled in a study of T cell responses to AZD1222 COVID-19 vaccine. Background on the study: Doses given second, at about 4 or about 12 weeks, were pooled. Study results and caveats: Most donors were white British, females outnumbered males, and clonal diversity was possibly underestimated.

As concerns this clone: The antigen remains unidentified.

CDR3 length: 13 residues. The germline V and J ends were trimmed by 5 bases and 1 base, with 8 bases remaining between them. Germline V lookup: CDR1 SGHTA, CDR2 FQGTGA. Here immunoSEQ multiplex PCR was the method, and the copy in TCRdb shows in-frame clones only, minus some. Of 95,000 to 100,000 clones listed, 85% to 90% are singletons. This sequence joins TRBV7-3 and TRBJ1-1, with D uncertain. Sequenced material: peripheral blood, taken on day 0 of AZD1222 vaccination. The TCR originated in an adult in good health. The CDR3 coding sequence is TGTGCCAGCAGCCCTAGACGGAACACTGAAGCTTTCTTT. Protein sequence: CASSPRRNTEAFF.